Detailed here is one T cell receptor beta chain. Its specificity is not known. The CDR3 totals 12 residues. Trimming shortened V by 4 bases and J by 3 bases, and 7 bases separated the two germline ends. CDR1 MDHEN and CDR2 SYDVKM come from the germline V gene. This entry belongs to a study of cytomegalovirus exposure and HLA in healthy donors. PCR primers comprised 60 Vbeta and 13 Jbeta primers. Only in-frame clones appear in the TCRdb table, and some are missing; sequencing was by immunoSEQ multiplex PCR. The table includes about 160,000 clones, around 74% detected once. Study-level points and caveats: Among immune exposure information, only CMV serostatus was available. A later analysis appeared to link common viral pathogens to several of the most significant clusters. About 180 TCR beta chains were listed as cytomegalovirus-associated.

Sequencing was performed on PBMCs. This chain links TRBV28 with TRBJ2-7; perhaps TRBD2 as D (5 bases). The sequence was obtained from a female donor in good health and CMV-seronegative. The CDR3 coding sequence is TGTGCCAGCAGTTCCCGGGACTACGAGCAGTACTTC. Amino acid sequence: CASSSRDYEQYF.